This note documents a single T cell receptor beta chain sequence. A modified ARM-PCR protocol with three rounds of nested PCR amplified TCRbeta. MiXCR, applied by TCRdb to the multiplex PCR reads, yields one record per CDR3 protein. The sample holds roughly 200,000 distinct CDR3 sequences, 60% to 85% seen once. The data are from a study of tumor and adjacent non-tumor tissue in lung cancer. J lost 7 bases, V lost 11 bases, and 7 bases had no gene match. CDR1 is MNHNS and CDR2 is SASEGT in the germline V gene. This CDR3 is 12 amino acids long. No cell sorting was done before RNA was extracted from the tissue.

The source material was lung tumor tissue. This TCR was recovered from a man aged 55 to 69 with non-small cell lung cancer. This rearrangement joins TRBV6-1 to TRBJ2-2, with 7 bases that match TRBD2. The CDR3 is CAHTERGGELFF. In nucleotides, the CDR3 is TGTGCCCACACGGAGCGGGGCGGGGAGCTGTTTTTT.